Listed below are T cell receptor beta chains from one sample, sequenced in a study of blood T cell repertoires in COVID-19. Sequenced by immunoSEQ multiplex PCR; TCRdb stores in-frame clones only, minus some. The table has around 310,000 clones, 88% seen once. The specimen sequenced was peripheral blood. These receptors all stem from a woman aged 45-59 years with active or convalescent COVID-19. Both conserved end residues are part of each CDR3. Each record gives: D gene, J gene, V gene, clone size, CDR3 protein, CDR3 DNA. A D gene is named only where the DNA matches it firmly. Part of the rows lack a size; the others show once, few, many or a class for expanded clones.

D gene: -; J gene: TRBJ2-3; V gene: TRBV4-3; clone size: -; CDR3 protein: CASSQDASGTDTQYF; CDR3 DNA: TGCGCCAGCAGCCAAGATGCATCAGGCACAGATACGCAGTATTTT
D gene: -; J gene: TRBJ2-7; V gene: TRBV18; clone size: -; CDR3 protein: CASSPTKGTLYEQYF; CDR3 DNA: TGTGCCAGCTCACCTACGAAAGGGACACTCTACGAGCAGTACTTC
D gene: -; J gene: TRBJ2-3; V gene: TRBV20-1; clone size: -; CDR3 protein: CSAYHGDTQYF; CDR3 DNA: TGCAGTGCTTATCACGGGGATACGCAGTATTTT
D gene: TRBD1; J gene: TRBJ1-1; V gene: TRBV5-1; clone size: once; CDR3 protein: CASSLETGGNTEAFF; CDR3 DNA: TGCGCCAGCAGCTTGGAGACAGGGGGTAACACTGAAGCTTTCTTT
D gene: -; J gene: TRBJ1-6; V gene: TRBV19; clone size: -; CDR3 protein: CASSTYLDNSPLHF; CDR3 DNA: TGTGCCAGTAGCACGTATCTAGATAATTCACCCCTCCACTTT
D gene: -; J gene: TRBJ1-6; V gene: TRBV24-1; clone size: -; CDR3 protein: CATSDLLRTGNSPLHF; CDR3 DNA: TGTGCCACCAGTGATTTGCTCCGGACGGGGAATTCACCCCTCCACTTT
D gene: -; J gene: TRBJ2-7; V gene: TRBV9; clone size: -; CDR3 protein: CASSVGPDNSYEQYF; CDR3 DNA: TGTGCCAGCAGCGTAGGCCCGGACAACTCCTACGAGCAGTACTTC
D gene: TRBD1; J gene: TRBJ1-1; V gene: TRBV25-1; clone size: -; CDR3 protein: CASGPRDRGLTEAFF; CDR3 DNA: TGTGCCAGCGGGCCCCGGGACAGGGGGCTCACTGAAGCTTTCTTT
D gene: -; J gene: TRBJ1-1; V gene: TRBV6-5; clone size: -; CDR3 protein: CASSYSPAGMNTEAFF; CDR3 DNA: TGTGCCAGCAGTTACTCACCGGCGGGCATGAACACTGAAGCTTTCTTT
D gene: TRBD1; J gene: TRBJ2-7; V gene: TRBV11-3; clone size: -; CDR3 protein: CASSLGTGVGYEQYF; CDR3 DNA: TGTGCCAGCAGCTTAGGGACAGGGGTTGGCTACGAGCAGTACTTC
D gene: TRBD1; J gene: TRBJ1-3; V gene: TRBV28; clone size: -; CDR3 protein: CASRLSGPQGGTIYF; CDR3 DNA: TGTGCCAGCAGGCTAAGCGGACCTCAGGGGGGCACCATATATTTT
D gene: -; J gene: TRBJ1-1; V gene: TRBV12-3/TRBV12-4; clone size: -; CDR3 protein: CASSTLMNTEAFF; CDR3 DNA: TGTGCCAGCAGTACTCTCATGAACACTGAAGCTTTCTTT
D gene: -; J gene: TRBJ1-1; V gene: TRBV21-1; clone size: -; CDR3 protein: CASSDRNEAFF; CDR3 DNA: TGTGCCAGCAGCGACAGGAACGAAGCTTTCTTT
D gene: TRBD2; J gene: TRBJ2-7; V gene: TRBV7-2; clone size: -; CDR3 protein: CASSLGRGAYEQYF; CDR3 DNA: TGTGCCAGCAGCTTAGGGCGGGGGGCCTACGAGCAGTACTTC
D gene: -; J gene: TRBJ2-3; V gene: TRBV24-1; clone size: -; CDR3 protein: CATSAAAGSTDTQYF; CDR3 DNA: TGTGCCACCAGTGCAGCGGCGGGGAGCACAGATACGCAGTATTTT
D gene: TRBD1; J gene: TRBJ2-7; V gene: TRBV6-5; clone size: -; CDR3 protein: CASSDPGQGIYEQYF; CDR3 DNA: TGTGCCAGCAGCGATCCGGGACAGGGGATCTACGAGCAGTACTTC
D gene: -; J gene: TRBJ2-5; V gene: TRBV5-4; clone size: -; CDR3 protein: CASSPQGGNQETQYF; CDR3 DNA: TGTGCCAGCAGCCCCCAGGGGGGAAACCAAGAGACCCAGTACTTC
D gene: TRBD1; J gene: TRBJ1-2; V gene: TRBV4-3; clone size: -; CDR3 protein: CASSQDSQGGGGYTF; CDR3 DNA: TGCGCCAGCAGCCAAGATAGCCAGGGGGGAGGTGGCTACACCTTC
D gene: TRBD1; J gene: TRBJ2-1; V gene: TRBV7-2; clone size: -; CDR3 protein: CASSFRDRVFHEQFF; CDR3 DNA: TGTGCCAGCAGCTTCCGGGACAGGGTTTTCCATGAGCAGTTCTTC
D gene: -; J gene: TRBJ1-2; V gene: TRBV4-3; clone size: -; CDR3 protein: CASSQDRAGIYGYTF; CDR3 DNA: TGCGCCAGCAGCCAAGATCGGGCAGGGATCTATGGCTACACCTTC
D gene: -; J gene: TRBJ1-6; V gene: TRBV11-2; clone size: -; CDR3 protein: CASSGTVTAYNSPLHF; CDR3 DNA: TGTGCCAGCAGCGGAACAGTTACCGCTTATAATTCACCCCTCCACTTT
D gene: TRBD2; J gene: TRBJ2-1; V gene: TRBV5-1; clone size: -; CDR3 protein: CASQRLAGTLNNEQFF; CDR3 DNA: TGCGCCAGCCAACGACTAGCGGGAACATTAAACAATGAGCAGTTCTTC
D gene: TRBD1; J gene: TRBJ2-7; V gene: TRBV19; clone size: once; CDR3 protein: CASSISTGAGYEQYF; CDR3 DNA: TGTGCCAGTAGTATCTCGACAGGGGCCGGCTACGAGCAGTACTTC
D gene: TRBD2; J gene: TRBJ2-3; V gene: TRBV7-2; clone size: -; CDR3 protein: CASSLEGASGGYTDTQYF; CDR3 DNA: TGTGCCAGCAGCTTAGAAGGAGCTAGCGGGGGATACACAGATACGCAGTATTTT
D gene: TRBD2; J gene: TRBJ2-3; V gene: TRBV9; clone size: -; CDR3 protein: CASSIRPTSGRGTDTQYF; CDR3 DNA: TGTGCCAGCAGCATCCGCCCGACTAGCGGGAGGGGCACAGATACGCAGTATTTT
D gene: -; J gene: TRBJ1-5; V gene: TRBV7-2; clone size: -; CDR3 protein: CASSFRYSNQPQHF; CDR3 DNA: TGTGCCAGCAGCTTTAGATACAGCAATCAGCCCCAGCATTTT
D gene: -; J gene: TRBJ1-2; V gene: TRBV11-2; clone size: -; CDR3 protein: CASSLVAYGYTF; CDR3 DNA: TGTGCCAGCAGCTTAGTAGCATATGGCTACACCTTC
D gene: TRBD1; J gene: TRBJ1-1; V gene: TRBV19; clone size: -; CDR3 protein: CASTDRVNTEAFF; CDR3 DNA: TGTGCCAGCACGGACAGGGTCAACACTGAAGCTTTCTTT
D gene: TRBD1; J gene: TRBJ1-5; V gene: TRBV19; clone size: -; CDR3 protein: CASSTPRDRDDSNQPQHF; CDR3 DNA: TGTGCCAGTAGTACCCCAAGGGACAGGGACGATAGCAATCAGCCCCAGCATTTT
D gene: -; J gene: TRBJ1-3; V gene: TRBV5-1; clone size: -; CDR3 protein: CASSIQGTVGNTIYF; CDR3 DNA: TGCGCCAGCAGCATACAGGGTACCGTAGGAAACACCATATATTTT
D gene: TRBD1; J gene: TRBJ1-2; V gene: TRBV4-1; clone size: once; CDR3 protein: CASSQTGGAGFGYTF; CDR3 DNA: TGCGCCAGCAGCCAAACAGGGGGCGCCGGATTTGGCTACACCTTC
D gene: -; J gene: TRBJ2-2; V gene: TRBV7-9; clone size: once; CDR3 protein: CASSLAELTGELFF; CDR3 DNA: TGTGCCAGCAGCTTAGCTGAACTCACCGGGGAGCTGTTTTTT
D gene: -; J gene: TRBJ1-1; V gene: TRBV5-1; clone size: -; CDR3 protein: CASRPTDMNTEAFF; CDR3 DNA: TGCGCCAGCAGACCCACTGATATGAACACTGAAGCTTTCTTT
D gene: TRBD1; J gene: TRBJ2-7; V gene: TRBV6-5; clone size: once; CDR3 protein: CASSRGQGAYEQYF; CDR3 DNA: TGTGCCAGCAGCCGAGGACAGGGGGCATACGAGCAGTACTTC
D gene: TRBD1; J gene: TRBJ2-7; V gene: TRBV7-9; clone size: -; CDR3 protein: CASSRPADRGSYEQYF; CDR3 DNA: TGTGCCAGCAGCCGCCCGGCGGACAGGGGAAGCTACGAGCAGTACTTC
D gene: TRBD2; J gene: TRBJ2-2; V gene: TRBV4-3; clone size: -; CDR3 protein: CASSQDGSSGGGELFF; CDR3 DNA: TGCGCCAGCAGCCAAGATGGCTCCAGCGGGGGCGGGGAGCTGTTTTTT
D gene: -; J gene: TRBJ1-2; V gene: TRBV30; clone size: -; CDR3 protein: CACAPRSPRENGYTF; CDR3 DNA: TGTGCCTGCGCTCCGCGTTCCCCTCGGGAAAATGGCTACACCTTC